This TCR beta chain was recorded in a study of Graves' ophthalmopathy and Graves' hyperthyroidism. The CDR3 extends over 14 amino acids. Trimming cost V 8 bases and J 4 bases, with 15 bases left between them. This clonotype came up many times. RNA transcripts were the template, and TCR beta CDR3 regions were amplified from them. First-round RT-PCR used HTBI primers; second-round multiplex PCR followed. Via MiXCR, TCRdb re-called the multiplex PCR reads, giving one row per CDR3 protein. The sample has 350,000 to 450,000 distinct CDR3 sequences; around 21% are singletons. Newly diagnosed hyperthyroidism donors, aged 18 to 65, duration under 2 months.

J is TRBJ1-5 and V is TRBV12-3 or TRBV12-4; D unresolved. The clonotype originates from a woman aged 18-29 years with stable Graves' hyperthyroidism. Specimen: peripheral blood. CDR3 amino acids: CASSRALGNQPQHF. The CDR3 DNA reads as TGTGCCAGCTCCCGGGCTCTGGGGAATCAGCCCCAGCATTTT.